The source of this TCR beta chain is a study of early stage breast cancer tumors (dated by TCRdb to the late 2010s). Background on the whole study: Of the approximately 16 invasive breast tumors, around twelve were found to be estrogen receptor-positive, progesterone receptor-positive and HER2-negative. Of the roughly 12 ER+/PR+/HER2- tumors, eight were classified as invasive ductal carcinomas and four as invasive lobular carcinomas. A read coverage of roughly 10-fold per sample was achieved on average. Across all samples, more than 2.5 million templates representing roughly 1,100,000 unique clonotypes were detected. What the research found in general, with its limitations: Enriched TCRB sequences shared across patients were mostly commonly generated sequences, unlikely to play an important role in the tumor microenvironment. Repertoires from blood and normal breast were more alike than repertoires from blood and tumor, and in about 90% of the 16 patients, comparing each tissue with blood separated tumor from normal. Compared with adjacent normal breast tissue, tumors had roughly 2.5-fold higher T cell density and higher clonality. Chain pairing and functional markers such as CD4, CD8 and FOXP3 were not captured by bulk genomic DNA sequencing of unsorted cells. Because the cohort was small, a breakdown by tumor subtype could not be done.

Every sample was amplified as two independent genomic DNA replicates, using 0.5 to 0.6 ug for blood and about 1.6 ug for tumor or normal breast. Following the manufacturer's instructions, the ImmunoSeq Intro kit was used to carry out TCRB sequencing on genomic DNA. For absolute quantification, the roughly 30-cycle multiplex PCR included proprietary primers along with spike-in control sequences. Single-end 150-bp reads were used to sequence an 87-bp fragment spanning the CDR3 plus the flanking V and J genes. Seven samples, each with two replicates, were multiplexed per lane of an Illumina MiSeq using version 3.0 chemistry. As for how the authors treated the data: The vendor's proprietary pipeline handled the raw data processing, merging both replicates into a single result for each sample. Clonotypes were defined as productive rearrangements sharing the V-gene family, CDR3 amino acid sequence and J-gene segment. To compute clonality, the normalized Shannon entropy (Pielou evenness) of TCRB abundances was subtracted from 1. To estimate T cell density, the total number of templates was divided by the number of input cells, which was inferred from the amount of DNA input. Recon, run with its default parameters, was used to estimate overall repertoire diversity and clonality. A clonotype was considered tumor-enriched if its abundance in tumor exceeded 0.1% and was at least 32-fold higher than its abundance in normal breast. TCRdb mirrors the immuneACCESS table, restricted to in-frame sequences. Some clones are absent from its copies; in checked studies, under half trace to an unresolved V gene, and the reason for the others is unknown. From that table come the V and J calls and clone size; the DNA was used to work out D and trimming. A total of 28,000 or so clones appear in this sample, over 70% of them only once. About 4.5% of the sample is taken by the ten largest.

On this clone: What this receptor recognizes is not known. Base quality data are lacking; no much larger clone is found one base away.

The study profiled bulk TCR beta-chain repertoires in matched peripheral blood, tumor and adjacent normal breast tissue taken from approximately 15 patients with early-stage breast cancer. Before surgery, roughly 4.5-11 mL of whole blood was collected into EDTA tubes and then processed within 2 hours. Peripheral blood mononuclear cells were isolated by Ficoll-Paque centrifugation in SepMate-50 tubes. For storage in liquid nitrogen, PBMCs were cryopreserved as aliquots of roughly 2 to 4.5 million cells in around 90% FBS with 10% DMSO. Genomic DNA was extracted with the Qiagen AllPrep DNA/RNA Mini kit. The CDR3 starts with the cysteine, ends with the phenylalanine, and has 18 residues. Only CDR3 DNA is held: 54 bases, read in frame from base 1. In the germline V gene, CDR1 corresponds to SGHRS and CDR2 to YFSETQ. V is cut back by 2 bases and J by 5 bases, with 13 bases in the junction unmatched.

The sequenced material came from blood. The sequence was collected from a middle-aged person with breast cancer. The sequence is built from TRBV5-1 and TRBJ2-3; 11 junctional bases match TRBD2. The nucleotides read TGCGCCAGCAGCTTTGGAGTAGCGGGAGGGCCGGGTAGAGATACGCAGTATTTT. This sequence encodes CASSFGVAGGPGRDTQYF.